At least ten counts were recorded for the clone carrying this T cell receptor beta chain. Its specificity is unknown. Time point meaning: newly diagnosed GD, antithyroid drugs for less than 3 months. The TCR library was prepared using RNA isolated from PBMCs. Sequencing libraries for TCR beta were prepared with iRepertoire HTBI primers and Arm-PCR of CDR3 regions. TCRdb reprocessed the multiplex PCR reads with MiXCR, giving one entry per CDR3 protein. The sample holds more than 300,000 distinct CDR3 sequences, less than 20% seen once. The data were obtained in a study of regulatory T cells in long-lasting Graves disease. Whole-study results and caveats: Persistent patients shared more public clonotypes (approximately 2,700) than newly diagnosed patients (approximately 1,000).

CDR1 and CDR2 (germline): SGHAT, FQNNGV. CDR3 length: 14 amino acids. Trimming took off 3 bases at V and 5 bases at J, with 13 bases between the two ends. The TCR comes from a female donor with Graves disease. The sample consisted of peripheral blood mononuclear cells (PBMCs), taken at new diagnosis, from a patient treated with antithyroid drugs. The rearrangement joins TRBV11-2 to TRBJ2-5; D is perhaps TRBD1 (5 bases). CDR3 in amino acids: CASSFLQGDETQYF. The CDR3 coding sequence is TGTGCCAGCAGCTTCCTTCAGGGTGACGAGACCCAGTACTTC.